The text below deals with one T cell receptor beta chain. Its target is unknown. Amplification used 60 Vbeta primers and 13 Jbeta primers. The repertoire was sequenced with immunoSEQ multiplex PCR; TCRdb's copy has only in-frame clones and lacks some. The sample data list around 200,000 clones. V lost 3 bases and J lost 6, with 23 bases in between. The CDR3 totals 18 residues. Looked up from germline, CDR1 is SEHNR and CDR2 is FQNEAQ (reference sequence). These data are taken from a study of cytomegalovirus exposure and HLA in healthy donors. About the study: Roughly 180 million T cells yielded 100 million or so unique TCR beta sequences in earlier analysis. Overall study findings and caveats: Later analysis associated a missense DCLRE1C variant with TCR beta V- and J-gene trimming. As was reported, the HLA-A and HLA-B alleles of most subjects were accurately predicted from TCR beta sequences.

Sequenced sample: PBMCs. The source of this sequence is a girl aged 2 to 9 in good health and CMV-seropositive. The rearrangement uses TRBV7-9 and TRBJ2-2, with a weak D call TRBD1 (6 bases). The CDR3: CASSLGQGIRPTPGELFF. As DNA, the CDR3 is TGTGCCAGCAGCTTGGGGCAGGGGATAAGGCCTACTCCCGGGGAGCTGTTTTTT.